One and the same sample provided the 9 T cell receptor beta chains below, sequenced in a study of regulatory T cells in long-lasting Graves disease. Relying on iRepertoire HTBI primers and Arm-PCR of CDR3 regions, the team built TCR beta libraries. MiXCR, applied by TCRdb to the multiplex PCR reads, yields one record per CDR3 protein. The sample yields around 460,000 distinct CDR3 sequences, approximately 22% seen once. Indicated time point: persistent/refractory GD, antithyroid drugs over 5 years with positive TRAb. The TCR library was prepared using RNA isolated from PBMCs. Sample: peripheral blood mononuclear cells (PBMCs), taken when the disease was refractory, from a patient treated with antithyroid drugs. Every receptor here comes from a female donor with Graves disease.

The V and J genes are TRBV7-9 and TRBJ2-7, with a possible D match to TRBD2 (6 bases). CDR3 length: 14 residues. Trimming shortened V by 5 bases and J by 0 bases, and 11 bases separated the two germline ends. Germline values: CDR1 SEHNR, CDR2 FQNEAQ (reference sequence). This CDR3 is CASSLIADSYEQYF. In nucleotides, the CDR3 is TGTGCCAGCAGCCTAATAGCGGACTCCTACGAGCAGTACTTC.

The J gene is TRBJ2-7, the V gene TRBV28, with D possibly matching TRBD2 (6 bases). Germline-derived CDR1 and CDR2 are MDHEN and SYDVKM. With 8 bases removed from V and 0 bases from J, the gap between germline ends came to 20 bases. This CDR3 comprises 16 residues. CDR3 region: CASSYQAGARSYEQYF. In DNA, the CDR3 is TGTGCCAGCTCATACCAAGCGGGTGCCCGCTCCTACGAGCAGTACTTC.

V is TRBV20-1 and J is TRBJ2-2; D might be TRBD2 (6 bases). Per the germline V gene, CDR1 is DFQATT and CDR2 is SNEGSKA (reference sequence). V lost 1 base and J 5 bases, leaving 14 bases between the germline ends. There are 15 residues in the CDR3. The DNA of the CDR3 is TGCAGTGCTAGAGTTCGGGGGAGTGGAACCGGGGAGCTGTTTTTT. Translation: CSARVRGSGTGELFF.

This clonotype showed up just a few times. The DNA for the CDR3 is TGTGCCAGCGAAGGCGGGGGGCAGTACGAGCAGTACTTC. Its protein is CASEGGGQYEQYF. The chain combines TRBV6-1 with TRBJ2-7; 8 bases are shared with TRBD2. The CDR3 is made up of 13 amino acids. V trimming: 8 bases; J trimming: 4 bases; junction bases outside the gene matches: 7. Germline-derived CDR1 and CDR2 are MNHNS and SASEGT.

The chain carries TRBV28 and TRBJ2-5; D gene unclear. V lost 7 bases, J lost 11 bases, and 23 bases lay in between. This CDR3 region has 14 residues. The germline V gene has CDR1 MDHEN and CDR2 SYDVKM. In nucleotides, the CDR3 is TGTGCCAGCAACACGATTTGGTCCTACAATGAGCAGTACTTC. This encodes CASNTIWSYNEQYF.

This clonotype was seen many times. The chain uses TRBV28 and TRBJ1-1; D uncertain. Germline V gene sequence: CDR1 MDHEN, CDR2 SYDVKM. This CDR3 region has 13 residues. Between the trimmed V and J ends, which lost 2 bases and 5 bases, there was a span of 9 bases. CDR3 in DNA: TGTGCCAGCAGTTTACTGTTGAGGACTGAAGCTTTCTTT. Protein product: CASSLLLRTEAFF.

V gene TRBV28 combines with J gene TRBJ1-2; 7 positions agree with TRBD1. This CDR3 has 12 residues. The germline V gene has CDR1 MDHEN and CDR2 SYDVKM. V lost 6 bases, J lost 6 bases, and 4 bases stayed unmatched. CDR3 protein: CASSWDSHGYTF. CDR3 nucleotide sequence: TGTGCCAGCAGCTGGGACAGCCATGGCTACACCTTC.

The chain carries TRBV12-3 or TRBV12-4 and TRBJ2-3; D is perhaps TRBD2 (6 bases). This CDR3 is built from 13 residues. V was shortened by 6 bases and J by 4 bases, with 11 bases between the two germline ends. The CDR3 reads CASSSGLSDTQYF. The CDR3 nucleotides are TGTGCCAGCAGCTCTGGACTATCAGATACGCAGTATTTT.

This clonotype was observed many times. The rearrangement uses TRBV12-3 or TRBV12-4 and TRBJ2-2, with D unclear. Trimming removed 4 bases from V and 4 bases from J, with 7 bases in between. The CDR3 runs 13 residues. The DNA of the CDR3 is TGTGCCAGCAGTTACCAGAGCACCGGGGAGCTGTTTTTT. Encoded protein: CASSYQSTGELFF.